Below, 24 T cell receptor beta chains from the same sample are listed, as sequenced in a study of cytomegalovirus exposure and HLA in healthy donors. 13 Jbeta primers and 60 Vbeta primers were used for the PCR. The table came from immunoSEQ multiplex PCR; TCRdb's copy has only in-frame clones and leaves some out. Of some 130,000 clones detected, 80% appear once; the ten largest clones hold approximately 4%. Sample: PBMCs. The receptors come from a woman between 35 and 50 years old in good health and CMV-seronegative.

This chain links TRBV10-3 with TRBJ2-1, with D possibly matching TRBD1 (6 bases). The CDR3 runs 17 residues. CDR1 is ENHRY, CDR2 SYGVKD, per germline. V was pared by 1 base and J by 6 bases, with 19 bases between. CDR3 region: CAISEYTRASRGNEQFF. CDR3 DNA sequence: TGTGCCATCAGTGAGTATACCCGGGCTAGCAGGGGCAATGAGCAGTTCTTC.

This clone has a handful of counts. This chain links TRBV4-2 with TRBJ1-2, with 7 bases identical to TRBD1. The CDR3 length is 13 residues. Unmatched junction bases numbered 6, after V lost 7 bases and J lost 4 bases. From germline, CDR1 is LGHNA and CDR2 YNFKEQ. The CDR3 DNA is TGTGCCAGCACGAGGACAGGCTCCTATGGCTACACCTTC. Its translation is CASTRTGSYGYTF.

J is TRBJ2-3 and V is TRBV30; TRBD2 might be the D (5 bases). V was cut by 3 bases and J by 4 bases, with 23 bases left in between. CDR1 GTSNPN and CDR2 SVGIG come from the germline V gene (reference sequence). There are 17 residues in the CDR3. CDR3 in amino acids: CAWRHPGWYPPSDTQYF. The CDR3 DNA reads as TGTGCCTGGAGACATCCGGGGTGGTATCCCCCTTCAGATACGCAGTATTTT.

CDR3 sequence: CASSPPGGAYEQYF. For the CDR3, the DNA is TGTGCCAGTAGCCCTCCGGGGGGGGCCTACGAGCAGTACTTC. The chain employs TRBV19 and TRBJ2-7, with 8 bases identical to TRBD2. This CDR3 has 14 amino acids. V was clipped by 6 bases and J by 2 bases; unmatched bases: 6. In germline, CDR1 is LNHDA, CDR2 SQIVND (reference sequence).

This chain uses TRBV7-9 with TRBJ2-7; 8 bases agree with TRBD1. The J segment lost 1 base and the V segment lost 1 base, leaving 6 bases of the junction unmatched. CDR3 length equals 16 residues. Germline V gene data show CDR1 as SEHNR and CDR2 as FQNEAQ (reference sequence). DNA of the CDR3: TGTGCCAGCAGCTTAGGTCAGGGGGCCTTATCCTACGAGCAGTACTTC. It yields the protein CASSLGQGALSYEQYF.

The rearrangement joins TRBV7-9 to TRBJ2-1, with D tentatively TRBD1 (5 bases). V shed 3 bases and J shed 8 bases, with 8 bases lying between them. The CDR3 spans 12 residues. Germline assignment: CDR1 SEHNR and CDR2 FQNEAQ (reference sequence). CDR3 residues: CASSFQGDEQFF. The CDR3 DNA sequence: TGTGCCAGCAGCTTCCAGGGCGATGAGCAGTTCTTC.

This chain links TRBV11-2 with TRBJ1-4; the D gene is possibly TRBD1 (5 bases). V lost 4 bases and J lost 8, with 14 bases in between. This CDR3 comprises 14 residues. The germline V gene encodes CDR1 SGHAT and CDR2 FQNNGV. CDR3: CASSSGGNNEKLFF. The CDR3 DNA is TGTGCCAGCAGCTCGGGGGGTAACAACGAAAAACTGTTTTTT.

This clone has only one observation. The CDR3: CASSDGGQGNGMNTEAFF. Written as DNA, the CDR3 is TGTGCCAGCAGCGATGGCGGACAGGGTAATGGGATGAACACTGAAGCTTTCTTT. The rearrangement joins TRBV9 to TRBJ1-1; 8 bases map to TRBD1. Germline values: CDR1 SGDLS, CDR2 YYNGEE. V was pared by 3 bases and J by 0 bases, with 13 bases of the junction left unmatched. The CDR3 totals 18 residues.

The chain combines TRBV28 with TRBJ1-2; 7 nucleotides match TRBD1. Germline values: CDR1 MDHEN, CDR2 SYDVKM. The V and J ends lost 6 bases and 3 bases, in that order; junction bases with no gene match: 7. The CDR3 extends over 14 amino acids. The DNA of the CDR3 is TGTGCCAGCAGATATAGACAGGGCTACTATGGCTACACCTTC. Translating it yields CASRYRQGYYGYTF.

The rearrangement uses TRBV15 and TRBJ2-7, with D maybe TRBD1 (6 bases). Trimming took 3 bases from V and 5 from J, leaving 17 bases between them. The CDR3 has 15 amino acids. Germline V gene data show CDR1 as LNHNV and CDR2 as YYDKDF (reference sequence). CDR3 residues: CATSSALQGSHEQYF. CDR3 DNA sequence: TGTGCCACCAGCAGTGCCCTCCAGGGGAGCCACGAGCAGTACTTC. Full variable domain (remainder filled in from reference TRBV15 and TRBJ2-7): DAMVIQNPRYQVTQFGKPVTLSCSQTLNHNVMYWYQQKSSQAPKLLFHYYDKDFNNEADTPDNFQSRRPNTSFCFLDIRSPGLGDTAMYLCATSSALQGSHEQYFGPGTRLTVT.

CDR3 region: CASSFGTGGHQPQHF. The CDR3 DNA follows: TGTGCCAGCAGCTTCGGGACAGGGGGCCATCAGCCCCAGCATTTT. The rearrangement joins TRBV7-9 to TRBJ1-5; 12 bases match TRBD1. This CDR3 spans 15 amino acids. Per the germline V gene, CDR1 is SEHNR and CDR2 is FQNEAQ (reference sequence). Trimming removed 3 bases from V and 5 bases from J; junction bases left unmatched: 2.

This chain uses TRBV5-4 with TRBJ2-1, with 7 bases matching TRBD2. Germline CDR1 SGHNT, CDR2 YYREEE (reference sequence). With V trimmed by 4 bases and J by 7 bases, 11 bases remained unmatched. The CDR3 is 15 amino acids. CDR3 loop: CASSLDSAGVNEQFF. CDR3 DNA: TGTGCCAGCAGCCTAGACTCCGCGGGAGTGAATGAGCAGTTCTTC.

This clone was seen only once. The chain combines TRBV27 with TRBJ2-1, with TRBD1 matching over 7 bases. The V and J ends lost 6 bases and 0 bases, in that order; junction bases with no gene match: 11. Germline V gene data show CDR1 as MNHEY and CDR2 as SMNVEV (reference sequence). This CDR3 is 17 amino acids long. CDR3 nucleotides: TGTGCCAGCAGCCCTGTTCGACAGGGTGGCTCCTACAATGAGCAGTTCTTC. Protein: CASSPVRQGGSYNEQFF.

The chain couples TRBV11-3 to TRBJ2-7; D is perhaps TRBD1 (5 bases). There are 14 residues in the CDR3. Germline V gene data show CDR1 as SGHNT and CDR2 as YENEEA. Trimming pared 2 bases from V and 5 bases from J, leaving 13 bases between. The CDR3 loop is CASSLTGGAHEQYF. In DNA, the CDR3 is TGTGCCAGCAGCTTAACAGGTGGGGCCCACGAGCAGTACTTC.

The chain couples TRBV28 to TRBJ2-7; possible D gene TRBD1, 6 bases. V lost 6 bases and J lost 6, with 18 bases in between. This CDR3 has 14 residues. Germline-derived CDR1 and CDR2 are MDHEN and SYDVKM. The CDR3 nucleotides are TGTGCCAGCAGCCCCCCAAGGGGGAGAGGCGAGCAGTACTTC. It encodes CASSPPRGRGEQYF.

This chain links TRBV5-1 with TRBJ1-2; the match to TRBD1 covers 8 bases. V shed 3 bases, J shed 6 bases, and the junction held 1 base outside the gene matches. CDR1 and CDR2 (germline): SGHRS, YFSETQ. CDR3 length: 12 amino acids. The CDR3 DNA follows: TGCGCCAGCAGCTGGACAGGGAATGGCTACACCTTC. Translated: CASSWTGNGYTF. Based on the CDR3 plus reference TRBV5-1 and TRBJ1-2, the full variable domain is KAGVTQTPRYLIKTRGQQVTLSCSPISGHRSVSWYQQTPGQGLQFLFEYFSETQRNKGNFPGRFSGRQFSNSRSEMNVSTLELGDSALYLCASSWTGNGYTFGSGTRLTVV.

V and J are TRBV13 and TRBJ1-3; the match to TRBD1 covers 7 bases. CDR3 length: 17 residues. CDR1 and CDR2 from the germline V gene are PRHDT and FYEKMQ (reference sequence). V lost 0 bases and J lost 0; bases outside the gene matches: 5. The CDR3 reads CASSLGPDRRSGNTIYF. Here the CDR3 DNA reads TGTGCCAGCAGCTTAGGACCGGACAGGCGCTCTGGAAACACCATATATTTT. Using reference TRBV13 and TRBJ1-3 for the parts outside the CDR3, the full variable domain is AAGVIQSPRHLIKEKRETATLKCYPIPRHDTVYWYQQGPGQDPQFLISFYEKMQSDKGSIPDRFSAQQFSDYHSELNMSSLELGDSALYFCASSLGPDRRSGNTIYFGEGSWLTVV.

This rearrangement joins TRBV9 to TRBJ1-1; 9 positions match TRBD1. The CDR3 has 15 residues. The germline V gene has CDR1 SGDLS and CDR2 YYNGEE. V lost 0 bases and J lost 6; bases outside the gene matches: 6. In nucleotides, the CDR3 is TGTGCCAGCAGCGTAGGGGAACAGGGGGCCGCTGAAGCTTTCTTT. As protein: CASSVGEQGAAEAFF.

The rearrangement uses TRBV18 and TRBJ2-7; TRBD1 aligns across 7 bases. The CDR3 covers 15 residues. The germline CDR1 and CDR2 sequences are KGHSH and LQKENI. The junction had 12 bases not matched to a gene; V was cut back by 5 bases and J by 5 bases. CDR3 DNA sequence: TGTGCCAGCTCATTACGACCACAGGGGCAGGACGAGCAGTACTTC. It specifies CASSLRPQGQDEQYF.

This clone was seen only a few times. Different DNA sequences within this sample yield the same CDR3. The chain uses TRBV9 and TRBJ2-5; weak D call: TRBD1 (6 bases). Germline V gene lookup returns CDR1 SGDLS and CDR2 YYNGEE. There are 14 residues in the CDR3. Deletions cut 1 base from V and 0 bases from J, with 7 bases between. In DNA, the CDR3 is TGTGCCAGCAGCGTACGACAGGACCAAGAGACCCAGTACTTC. This gives the protein CASSVRQDQETQYF.

Only a few counts were recorded for this clone. This rearrangement joins TRBV9 to TRBJ2-1; TRBD2 matches 7 bases. The CDR3 contains 15 residues. V shed 0 bases and J 8 bases; nucleotides not matched to a gene: 8. Germline assignment: CDR1 SGDLS and CDR2 YYNGEE. As DNA, the CDR3 is TGTGCCAGCAGCGTAGACGGGAGGAATTTCGATGAGCAGTTCTTC. Protein sequence: CASSVDGRNFDEQFF.

The J gene is TRBJ2-3, the V gene TRBV27; TRBD1 agrees at 9 bases. The CDR3 is 13 amino acids. Germline trimming cut 8 bases from V and 6 bases from J; bases unmatched to any gene: 6. Germline values: CDR1 MNHEY, CDR2 SMNVEV (reference sequence). CDR3 region: CASAIDRGDTQYF. CDR3 DNA sequence: TGTGCCAGCGCCATCGACAGGGGGGATACGCAGTATTTT.

The chain links TRBV6-1 to TRBJ2-7; perhaps TRBD1 as D (5 bases). CDR3 length: 15 residues. Germline loops: CDR1 MNHNS, CDR2 SASEGT. Trimming took off 6 bases at V and 3 bases at J, with 18 bases between the two ends. In nucleotides, the CDR3 is TGTGCCAGCAGAGGACACTGGTCGGATATCTACGAGCAGTACTTC. Translating gives CASRGHWSDIYEQYF.

The chain carries TRBV21-1 and TRBJ1-1; TRBD1, the table's D call, was not compared with the DNA. TRBV21-1 is a listed pseudogene. The CDR3 has 16 residues. CDR3 bases: TGTGCCAGCAATAACCCGGGACAGCATGTGAACACTGAAGCTTTCTTT. Translating gives CASNNPGQHVNTEAFF.